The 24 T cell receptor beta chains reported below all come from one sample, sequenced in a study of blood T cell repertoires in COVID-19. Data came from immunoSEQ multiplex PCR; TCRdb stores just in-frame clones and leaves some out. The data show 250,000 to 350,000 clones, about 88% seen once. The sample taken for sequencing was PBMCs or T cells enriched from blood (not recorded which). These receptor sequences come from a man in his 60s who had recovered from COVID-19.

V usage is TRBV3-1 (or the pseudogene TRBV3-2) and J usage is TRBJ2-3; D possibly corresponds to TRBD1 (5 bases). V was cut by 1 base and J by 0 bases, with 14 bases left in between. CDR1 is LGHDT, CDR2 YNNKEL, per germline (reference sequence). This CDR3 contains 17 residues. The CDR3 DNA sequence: TGTGCCAGCAGCCAAGTAAATGTGGGGCCTAGCACAGATACGCAGTATTTT. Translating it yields CASSQVNVGPSTDTQYF.

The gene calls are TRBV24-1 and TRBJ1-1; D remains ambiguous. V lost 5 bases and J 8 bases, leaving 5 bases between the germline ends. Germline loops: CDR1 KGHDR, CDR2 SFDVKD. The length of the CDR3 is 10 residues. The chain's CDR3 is CATSALEAFF. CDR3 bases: TGTGCCACCAGTGCGTTAGAAGCTTTCTTT.

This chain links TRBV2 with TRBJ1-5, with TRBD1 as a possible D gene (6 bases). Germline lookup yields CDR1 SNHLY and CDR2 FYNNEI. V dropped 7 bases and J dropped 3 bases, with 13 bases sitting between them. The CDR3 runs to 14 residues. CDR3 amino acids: CASTAGDINQPQHF. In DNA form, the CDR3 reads TGTGCCAGCACAGCAGGGGATATCAATCAGCCCCAGCATTTT.

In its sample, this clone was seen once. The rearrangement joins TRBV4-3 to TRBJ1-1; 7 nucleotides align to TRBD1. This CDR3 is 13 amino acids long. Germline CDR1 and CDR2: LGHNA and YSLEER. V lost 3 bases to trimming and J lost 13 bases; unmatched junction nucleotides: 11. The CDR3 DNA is TGCGCCAGCAGCCAGGGACTAGGGGGCCGTCGTTTCTTT. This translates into CASSQGLGGRRFF.

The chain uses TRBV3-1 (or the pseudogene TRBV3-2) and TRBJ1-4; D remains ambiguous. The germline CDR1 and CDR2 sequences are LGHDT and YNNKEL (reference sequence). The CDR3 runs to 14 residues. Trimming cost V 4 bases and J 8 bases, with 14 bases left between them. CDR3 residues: CASSPSFGGEKLFF. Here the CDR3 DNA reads TGTGCCAGCAGCCCAAGTTTTGGAGGGGAAAAACTGTTTTTT.

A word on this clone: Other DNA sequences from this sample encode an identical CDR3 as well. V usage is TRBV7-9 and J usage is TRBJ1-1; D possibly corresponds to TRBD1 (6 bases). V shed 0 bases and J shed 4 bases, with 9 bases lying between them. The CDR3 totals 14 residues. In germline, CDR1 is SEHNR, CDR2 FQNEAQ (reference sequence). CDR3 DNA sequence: TGTGCCAGCAGCTTAGCTCGGACAGTCACTGAAGCTTTCTTT. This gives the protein CASSLARTVTEAFF. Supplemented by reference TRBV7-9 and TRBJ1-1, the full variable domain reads DTGVSQNPRHKITKRGQNVTFRCDPISEHNRLYWYRQTLGQGPEFLTYFQNEAQLEKSRLLSDRFSAERPKGSFSTLEIQRTEQGDSAMYLCASSLARTVTEAFFGQGTRLTVV.

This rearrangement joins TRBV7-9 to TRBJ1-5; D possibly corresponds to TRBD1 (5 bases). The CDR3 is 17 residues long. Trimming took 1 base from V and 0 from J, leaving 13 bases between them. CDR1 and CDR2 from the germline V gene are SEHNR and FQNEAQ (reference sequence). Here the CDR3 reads CASSLVGAGNSNQPQHF. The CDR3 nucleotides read TGTGCCAGCAGCTTAGTGGGCGCAGGGAATAGCAATCAGCCCCAGCATTTT.

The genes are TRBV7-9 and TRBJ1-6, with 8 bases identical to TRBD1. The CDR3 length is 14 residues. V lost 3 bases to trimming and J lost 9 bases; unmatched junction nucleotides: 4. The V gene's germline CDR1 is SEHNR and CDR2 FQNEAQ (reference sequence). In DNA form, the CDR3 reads TGTGCCAGCAGCTTGGACAGGGCTCCTTCACCCCTCCACTTT. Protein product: CASSLDRAPSPLHF. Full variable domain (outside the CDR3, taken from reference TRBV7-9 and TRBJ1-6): DTGVSQNPRHKITKRGQNVTFRCDPISEHNRLYWYRQTLGQGPEFLTYFQNEAQLEKSRLLSDRFSAERPKGSFSTLEIQRTEQGDSAMYLCASSLDRAPSPLHFGNGTRLTVT.

Here the CDR3 DNA reads TGTGCCAGCAGTTCCCGGACAGAGCCTGGGTATGGCTACACCTTC. Translation gives CASSSRTEPGYGYTF. The rearrangement uses TRBV6-5 and TRBJ1-2, with D perhaps TRBD1 (6 bases). Per the germline V gene, CDR1 is MNHEY and CDR2 is SVGAGI. The CDR3 sequence is 15 residues long. The V end lost 4 bases, the J end lost 5 bases, and 17 bases lay between the germline ends.

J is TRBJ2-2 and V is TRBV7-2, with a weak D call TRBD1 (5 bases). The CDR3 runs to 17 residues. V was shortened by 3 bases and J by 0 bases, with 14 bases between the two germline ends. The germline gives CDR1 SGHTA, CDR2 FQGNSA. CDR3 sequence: CASSFPSDRANTGELFF. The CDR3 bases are TGTGCCAGCAGCTTCCCTTCCGACAGAGCGAACACCGGGGAGCTGTTTTTT.

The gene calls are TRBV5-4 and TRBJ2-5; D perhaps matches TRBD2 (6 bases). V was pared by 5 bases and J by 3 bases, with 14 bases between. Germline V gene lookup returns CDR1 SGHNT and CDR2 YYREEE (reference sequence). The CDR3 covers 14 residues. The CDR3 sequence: CASRSGSGEETQYF. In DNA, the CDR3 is TGTGCCAGCAGATCCGGGTCGGGGGAAGAGACCCAGTACTTC.

DNA of the CDR3: TGTGCCAGCAGCGTTGGGACAGCATATACAACTGAAGCTTTCTTT. Its protein is CASSVGTAYTTEAFF. This rearrangement joins TRBV9 to TRBJ1-1; TRBD1 matches at 7 bases. The germline V gene encodes CDR1 SGDLS and CDR2 YYNGEE. The trim removed 2 bases at V and 5 bases at J, leaving 9 bases unmatched. The CDR3 extends over 15 amino acids.

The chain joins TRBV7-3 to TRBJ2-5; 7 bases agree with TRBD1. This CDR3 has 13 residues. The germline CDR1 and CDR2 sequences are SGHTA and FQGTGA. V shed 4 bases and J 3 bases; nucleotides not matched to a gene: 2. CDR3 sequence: CASSSGTEETQYF. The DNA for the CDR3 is TGTGCCAGCAGCTCCGGGACAGAAGAGACCCAGTACTTC.

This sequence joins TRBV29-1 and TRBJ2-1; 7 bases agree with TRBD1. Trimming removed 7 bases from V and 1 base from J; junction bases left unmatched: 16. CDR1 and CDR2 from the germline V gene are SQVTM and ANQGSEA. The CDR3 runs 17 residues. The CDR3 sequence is CSGWGQILGKSYNEQFF. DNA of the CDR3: TGCAGCGGTTGGGGACAGATTTTAGGAAAATCCTACAATGAGCAGTTCTTC.

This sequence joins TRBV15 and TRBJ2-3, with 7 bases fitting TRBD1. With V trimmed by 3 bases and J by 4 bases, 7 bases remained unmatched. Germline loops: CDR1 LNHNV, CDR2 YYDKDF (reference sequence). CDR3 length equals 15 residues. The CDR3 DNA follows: TGTGCCACCAGCAGGTCCGCCACAGGGGCAGATACGCAGTATTTT. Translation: CATSRSATGADTQYF.

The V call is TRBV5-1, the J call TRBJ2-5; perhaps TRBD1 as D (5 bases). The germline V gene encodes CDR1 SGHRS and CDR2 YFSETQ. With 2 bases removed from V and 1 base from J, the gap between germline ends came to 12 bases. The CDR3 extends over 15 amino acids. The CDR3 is CASSLLPTVQETQYF. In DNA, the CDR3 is TGCGCCAGCAGCTTACTACCGACAGTCCAAGAGACCCAGTACTTC.

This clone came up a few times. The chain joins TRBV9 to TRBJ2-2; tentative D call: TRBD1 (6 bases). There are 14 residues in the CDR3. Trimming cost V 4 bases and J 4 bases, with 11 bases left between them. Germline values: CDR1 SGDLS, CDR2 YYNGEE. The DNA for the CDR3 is TGTGCCAGCAGCCGACAGGTGACCACCGGGGAGCTGTTTTTT. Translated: CASSRQVTTGELFF.

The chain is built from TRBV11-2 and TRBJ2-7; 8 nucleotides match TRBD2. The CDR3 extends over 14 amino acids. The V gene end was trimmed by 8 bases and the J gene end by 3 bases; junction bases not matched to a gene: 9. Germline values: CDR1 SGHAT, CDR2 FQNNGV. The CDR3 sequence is CASGVLAGNYEQYF. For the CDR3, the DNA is TGTGCCAGCGGCGTGTTAGCGGGAAACTACGAGCAGTACTTC. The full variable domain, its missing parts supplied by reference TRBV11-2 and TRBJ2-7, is EAGVAQSPRYKIIEKRQSVAFWCNPISGHATLYWYQQILGQGPKLLIQFQNNGVVDDSQLPKDRFSAERLKGVDSTLKIQPAKLEDSAVYLCASGVLAGNYEQYFGPGTRLTVT.

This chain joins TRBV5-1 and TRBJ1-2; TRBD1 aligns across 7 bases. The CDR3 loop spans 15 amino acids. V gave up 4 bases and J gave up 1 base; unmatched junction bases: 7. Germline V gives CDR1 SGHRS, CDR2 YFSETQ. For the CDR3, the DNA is TGCGCCAGCAGCGTAGCCGGGACAGTTAACTATGGCTACACCTTC. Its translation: CASSVAGTVNYGYTF.

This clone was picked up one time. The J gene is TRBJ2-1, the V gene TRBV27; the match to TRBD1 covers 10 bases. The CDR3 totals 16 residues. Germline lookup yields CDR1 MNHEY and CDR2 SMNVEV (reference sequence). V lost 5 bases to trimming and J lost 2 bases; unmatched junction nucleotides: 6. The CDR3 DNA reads TGTGCCAGCAGTCTCGAGGGACAGGGGACCTACAATGAGCAGTTCTTC. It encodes CASSLEGQGTYNEQFF.

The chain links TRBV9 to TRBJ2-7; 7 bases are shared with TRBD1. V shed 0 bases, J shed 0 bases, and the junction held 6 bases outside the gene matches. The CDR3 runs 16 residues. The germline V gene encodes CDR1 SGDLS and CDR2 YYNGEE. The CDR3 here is CASSVAGTADSYEQYF. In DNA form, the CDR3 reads TGTGCCAGCAGCGTAGCCGGGACAGCAGACTCCTACGAGCAGTACTTC.

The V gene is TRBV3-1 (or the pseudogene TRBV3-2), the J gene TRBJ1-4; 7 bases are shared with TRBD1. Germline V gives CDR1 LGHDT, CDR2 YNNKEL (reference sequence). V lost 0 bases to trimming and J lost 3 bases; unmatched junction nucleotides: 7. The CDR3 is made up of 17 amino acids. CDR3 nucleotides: TGTGCCAGCAGCCAAGATCCGCCGGGACAGCCTAATGAAAAACTGTTTTTT. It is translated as CASSQDPPGQPNEKLFF.

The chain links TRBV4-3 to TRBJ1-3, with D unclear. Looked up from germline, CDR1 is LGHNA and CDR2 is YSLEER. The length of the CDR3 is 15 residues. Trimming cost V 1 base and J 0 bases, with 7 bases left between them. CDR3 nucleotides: TGCGCCAGCAGCCAAGGATACAGCTCTGGAAACACCATATATTTT. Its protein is CASSQGYSSGNTIYF.

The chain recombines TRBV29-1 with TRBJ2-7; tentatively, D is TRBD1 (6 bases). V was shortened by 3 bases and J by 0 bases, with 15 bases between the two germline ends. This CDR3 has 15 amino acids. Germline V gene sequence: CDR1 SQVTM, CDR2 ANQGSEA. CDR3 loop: CSVEKFTGISYEQYF. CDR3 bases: TGCAGCGTTGAGAAATTCACAGGGATCTCCTACGAGCAGTACTTC.